Listed below are T cell receptor beta chains from one sample, sequenced in a study of sequential checkpoint blockade in melanoma. TCRdb's copy holds only in-frame clones and misses some; the assay was immunoSEQ multiplex PCR. The sample has around 11,000 clones, 45% to 60% seen once. The sequences come from CD8+ T cells sorted from blood (inferred from file names), collected from a patient given nivolumab and ipilimumab in sequence. The receptors were sampled from a human donor with melanoma. The CDR3 runs from the conserved cysteine through the conserved F or W. The D gene is left open where the match is weak. Size is stated for part of the rows, as once, few or many counts, or as a class when the clone is expanded.

CASSLAPAGGPGNEQFF | TGCGCCAGCAGCTTGGCCCCAGCGGGAGGGCCGGGCAATGAGCAGTTCTTC | TRBJ2-1 | TRBD2 | few | TRBV5-1
CASSLSPTGSAGAFF | TGTGCCAGCAGCTTATCGCCCACAGGGAGCGCCGGAGCTTTCTTT | TRBJ1-1 | . | . | TRBV7-6
CASCLGEKGTDTQYF | TGTGCCTCTTGTCTGGGAGAGAAAGGGACAGATACGCAGTATTTT | TRBJ2-3 | . | few | TRBV19
CASSDSSYNEQFF | TGTGCCAGCTCAGACAGCTCCTACAATGAGCAGTTCTTC | TRBJ2-1 | . | . | TRBV27
CASSEYRQETQYF | TGTGCCAGCAGTGAATATAGACAAGAGACCCAGTACTTC | TRBJ2-5 | . | . | TRBV2
CASSFSEYIGNEQFF | TGTGCCAGCAGCTTTAGCGAGTACATCGGCAATGAGCAGTTCTTC | TRBJ2-1 | . | . | TRBV5-4
CASSPLQVQDRSNEKLFF | TGTGCCAGCAGTCCCCTCCAGGTCCAGGACAGGAGTAATGAAAAACTGTTTTTT | TRBJ1-4 | TRBD1 | . | TRBV28
CASMKTGTPEQYF | TGTGCCAGCATGAAAACAGGGACCCCCGAGCAGTACTTC | TRBJ2-7 | . | . | TRBV6-1
CASSLRGAQIYNEQFF | TGTGCCAGCAGCTTACGGGGGGCGCAAATTTACAATGAGCAGTTCTTC | TRBJ2-1 | . | . | TRBV7-2
CASSLLSGGAYEQYF | TGTGCCAGCAGCTTACTGAGCGGGGGGGCCTACGAGCAGTACTTC | TRBJ2-7 | TRBD2 | once | TRBV7-2
CASSSDSRLYEQYF | TGTGCCAGCAGTTCGGACAGCAGGCTCTACGAGCAGTACTTC | TRBJ2-7 | . | . | TRBV28
CASIKAGGIYNEQFF | TGTGCCAGCATCAAAGCGGGAGGGATCTACAATGAGCAGTTCTTC | TRBJ2-1 | TRBD2 | . | TRBV27
CASSLPGTGRNTEAFF | TGCGCCAGCAGCCTACCGGGGACAGGTCGGAACACTGAAGCTTTCTTT | TRBJ1-1 | TRBD1 | few | TRBV5-1
CAGGRFSTDTQYF | TGTGCCGGGGGGAGGTTTAGCACAGATACGCAGTATTTT | TRBJ2-3 | . | . | TRBV28
CASSFQTGMNTEAFF | TGTGCCAGCAGCTTCCAGACAGGGATGAACACTGAAGCTTTCTTT | TRBJ1-1 | TRBD1 | few | TRBV7-3
CASSPGLAVNNEQFF | TGTGCCAGCTCACCTGGACTAGCGGTTAACAATGAGCAGTTCTTC | TRBJ2-1 | TRBD2 | . | TRBV18
CASGTSLNNEQFF | TGTGCCTCCGGGACTAGTTTAAACAATGAGCAGTTCTTC | TRBJ2-1 | TRBD2 | . | TRBV7-9
CASSEQKTGSTDTQYF | TGTGCCAGCAGTGAACAAAAGACAGGTAGCACAGATACGCAGTATTTT | TRBJ2-3 | . | . | TRBV6-1
CASSSGTSGILSYEQYF | TGTGCCAGCAGTTCCGGGACTAGCGGTATCCTTTCCTACGAGCAGTACTTC | TRBJ2-7 | TRBD2 | . | TRBV28
CASSLTWEQFF | TGTGCCAGCAGCCTGACTTGGGAGCAGTTCTTC | TRBJ2-1 | . | . | TRBV5-4
CASSVALTATEAFF | TGTGCCAGCAGCGTAGCACTTACTGCCACTGAAGCTTTCTTT | TRBJ1-1 | . | . | TRBV9
CASSVGGRGYEQFF | TGTGCCAGCAGCGTAGGTGGCAGGGGTTATGAGCAGTTCTTC | TRBJ2-1 | . | . | TRBV9
CASSPGTGLYEQYF | TGTGCCAGCAGTCCCGGGACAGGACTCTACGAGCAGTACTTC | TRBJ2-7 | TRBD1 | . | TRBV6-5
CASSSPSGGDGYTF | TGTGCCAGCAGTTCCCCGTCAGGGGGTGACGGCTACACCTTC | TRBJ1-2 | TRBD1 | medium-sized | TRBV27
CASSPVAGVSGSYEQYF | TGTGCCAGCAGTCCCGTAGCGGGAGTATCTGGCTCCTACGAGCAGTACTTC | TRBJ2-7 | TRBD2 | . | TRBV27
CASSDRSDPYNEQFF | TGTGCCAGCAGTGACAGGTCAGACCCATACAATGAGCAGTTCTTC | TRBJ2-1 | . | . | TRBV25-1
CASSLFPSRPDSGYTF | TGTGCCAGCAGCTTATTCCCATCTAGGCCAGATAGTGGCTACACCTTC | TRBJ1-2 | . | . | TRBV7-6
CASMGKWDRETQYF | TGTGCCAGCATGGGTAAATGGGACAGAGAGACCCAGTACTTC | TRBJ2-5 | TRBD1 | . | TRBV11-2
CASSFPLEKGLAGGLSGDTQYF | TGCGCCAGCAGCTTCCCCCTGGAAAAAGGACTAGCGGGAGGGCTGTCTGGAGATACGCAGTATTTT | TRBJ2-3 | TRBD2 | once | TRBV5-1
CASSSPGTGGTEAFF | TGTGCCAGCAGCTCGCCCGGGACAGGGGGTACTGAAGCTTTCTTT | TRBJ1-1 | TRBD1 | . | TRBV9
CASSPAGSAYEQYF | TGTGCCAGCAGCCCAGCAGGGTCCGCCTACGAGCAGTACTTC | TRBJ2-7 | . | once | TRBV5-4
CASSLGGGPGGTEAFF | TGTGCCAGCAGCTTAGGGGGTGGACCGGGGGGAACTGAAGCTTTCTTT | TRBJ1-1 | . | medium-sized | TRBV7-6
CASSFLTGGPGDTQYF | TGTGCCAGCAGCTTTCTTACGGGAGGGCCGGGAGATACGCAGTATTTT | TRBJ2-3 | TRBD2 | . | TRBV7-8
CASMGEDSYQETQYF | TGCGCCAGCATGGGAGAAGATTCTTACCAAGAGACCCAGTACTTC | TRBJ2-5 | . | . | TRBV10-2
CASSYSGGTTYEQYF | TGTGCCAGCAGTTACTCGGGGGGTACGACCTACGAGCAGTACTTC | TRBJ2-7 | . | . | TRBV6-5
CASCPGTSGYEQYF | TGTGCCAGCTGCCCCGGGACTAGCGGCTACGAGCAGTACTTC | TRBJ2-7 | TRBD2 | . | TRBV27
CASRPGTGETYQPQHF | TGTGCCAGCAGACCAGGGACAGGGGAAACGTATCAGCCCCAGCATTTT | TRBJ1-5 | TRBD1 | . | TRBV14
CASRGSSGSSYEQYF | TGTGCCAGCAGGGGTTCTAGCGGTTCTTCCTACGAGCAGTACTTC | TRBJ2-7 | TRBD2 | . | TRBV6-1
CASSLLGGRGNEQFF | TGTGCCAGCAGCTTACTTGGCGGGAGGGGGAATGAGCAGTTCTTC | TRBJ2-1 | TRBD2 | once | TRBV7-3
CASSYLQGSIEQYF | TGTGCCAGCAGTTACCTACAGGGTAGCATAGAGCAGTACTTC | TRBJ2-7 | . | . | TRBV27
CASTPRTGGSYNSPLHF | TGTGCCAGCACCCCCAGGACAGGGGGCTCCTATAATTCACCCCTCCACTTT | TRBJ1-6 | TRBD1 | . | TRBV27
CASSQETANTEAFF | TGCGCCAGCAGCCAAGAAACAGCGAACACTGAAGCTTTCTTT | TRBJ1-1 | . | medium-sized | TRBV4-1
CASSFERVSEAFF | TGTGCCAGCAGCTTTGAACGGGTCTCTGAAGCTTTCTTT | TRBJ1-1 | . | . | TRBV7-9
CASSLGRGHEQYF | TGTGCCAGCAGCTTAGGCAGGGGGCACGAGCAGTACTTC | TRBJ2-7 | TRBD1 | once | TRBV11-2
CASRVQGALTEAFF | TGTGCCAGCAGGGTACAGGGGGCGCTTACTGAAGCTTTCTTT | TRBJ1-1 | TRBD1 | . | TRBV28
CASSLWGMTGGFRELFF | TGTGCCAGCAGTTTATGGGGGATGACAGGGGGCTTTAGGGAGCTGTTTTTT | TRBJ2-2 | TRBD1 | . | TRBV28
CASSIDRDRAIWEQYF | TGTGCCAGTAGTATAGACCGGGACAGGGCGATTTGGGAGCAGTACTTC | TRBJ2-7 | TRBD1 | medium-sized | TRBV19
CATSSTSRGTQYF | TGTGCCACCAGCAGTACCTCCCGAGGGACCCAGTACTTC | TRBJ2-5 | . | once | TRBV15